The TCR beta chain under discussion was sequenced for a study of CD8 T cells in Susac syndrome (dated by TCRdb to the late 2010s). As for the study more broadly: The study used repertoire sequencing to test whether antigen drove CD8+ T cell activation and differentiation in Susac syndrome. The clonality of the CD8+ T cell repertoire was compared across about 12 healthy donors, some 14 Susac syndrome patients and roughly 16 multiple sclerosis patients. The research as a whole found: The TCR sequencing and HLA analysis was acknowledged to have included a relatively small number of individuals.

To note about this clonotype: This clone's antigen is unknown. No clone much larger than this one lies a single base away; base qualities are absent.

RNA was extracted with the RNeasy kit and roughly 0.45 to 1 ug was reverse transcribed using random hexamers. The immunoSEQ multiplex PCR assay, covering 54 Vbeta and 13 Jbeta segments, was used to amplify TCR beta CDR3 regions. PCR amplification bias was corrected by using a synthetic template baseline for primer optimization and computational correction. The original methods were these. Only productive sequences were kept, with reads annotated to V, D and J genes according to IMGT and analyzed in immunoSEQ Analyzer. Clonality was computed as one minus Shannon entropy normalized by log2 of the number of productive unique sequences. Public and private clones were assessed among the 100 most prevalent clones of each patient and control. Clones were defined as Susac-specific when absent from the healthy and MS cohorts, from about 1,100 published viral clones and from other ImmuneACCESS disease sequences. The public reads were reprocessed in TCRdb via fastp at Q25 and MiXCR, keeping in-frame beta chains. Identical CDR3 proteins give one entry, which carries the most common genes and DNA. The V and J calls shown here were made by TCRdb, not taken from the authors' results. The sample table lists more than 100,000 distinct CDR3 sequences, roughly 80% of them with a count of one. The top ten hold roughly 0.48% of the sample.

Peripheral blood CD8+ and CD4+ T cells from healthy donors, Susac syndrome patients and multiple sclerosis patients were profiled by high-throughput TCR beta sequencing. Multiple sclerosis controls were treatment-naive patients with stable or active relapsing-remitting disease fulfilling revised McDonald criteria. CD8+ TEMRA cells were enriched by FACS, while bulk CD8+ and CD4+ T cells were purified by magnetic negative isolation. Blood was drawn into EDTA tubes, processed within 24 hours, and PBMCs were isolated by density gradient centrifugation. PBMCs intended for TCR sequencing were cryopreserved in liquid nitrogen and thawed later in a water bath at 37 degrees C. The sorted or isolated CD4+, CD8+ and CD8+ TEMRA cells had a purity of 90% or higher. The germline V gene (reference sequence) sets CDR1 to SEHNR and CDR2 to FQNEAQ. V lost 4 bases and J lost 2 bases; the stretch between them is 7 bases long. The CDR3 goes from the cysteine to the phenylalanine over 13 residues. The CDR3 DNA has 39 bases and is translated from base 1.

This chain is built from TRBV7-9 and TRBJ2-3; there is no confident call for the D gene. Sequencing was carried out using CD8+ T cells from PBMCs. The TCR sequence derives from a human donor with multiple sclerosis. The CDR3 protein: CASSSQSTDTQYF. The DNA reads as follows: TGTGCCAGCAGCTCACAATCCACAGATACGCAGTATTTT.